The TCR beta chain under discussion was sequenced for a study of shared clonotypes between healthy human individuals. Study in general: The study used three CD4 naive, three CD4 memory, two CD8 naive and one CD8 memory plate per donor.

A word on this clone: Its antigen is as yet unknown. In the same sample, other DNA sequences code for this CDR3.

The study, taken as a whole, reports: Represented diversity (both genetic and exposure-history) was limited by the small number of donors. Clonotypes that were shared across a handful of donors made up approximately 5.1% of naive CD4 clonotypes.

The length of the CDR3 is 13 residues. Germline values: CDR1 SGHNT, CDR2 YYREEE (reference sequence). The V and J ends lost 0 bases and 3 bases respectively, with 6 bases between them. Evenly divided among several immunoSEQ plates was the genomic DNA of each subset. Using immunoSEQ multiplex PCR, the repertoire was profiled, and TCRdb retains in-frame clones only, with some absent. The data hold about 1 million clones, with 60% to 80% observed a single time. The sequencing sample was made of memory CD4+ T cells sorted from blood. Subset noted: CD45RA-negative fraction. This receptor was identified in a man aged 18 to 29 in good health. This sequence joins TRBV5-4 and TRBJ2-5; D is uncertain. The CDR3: CASSLVAEETQYF. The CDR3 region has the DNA TGTGCCAGCAGCTTGGTTGCCGAAGAGACCCAGTACTTC.